These 16 T cell receptor beta chains originate from one sample sequenced in a study of cytomegalovirus exposure and HLA in healthy donors. PCR used 60 Vbeta primers and 13 Jbeta primers. Method: immunoSEQ multiplex PCR; TCRdb's copy keeps in-frame clones and lacks some. The sample shows about 190,000 clones, around 79% of them seen only once. Sequencing was performed on PBMCs. The receptors were sampled from a woman aged 45-65 years in good health and CMV-seronegative.

The chain couples TRBV9 to TRBJ2-3; D is possibly TRBD2 (6 bases). Trimming left V 1 base short and J 4 bases short, with 13 bases between. Looked up from germline, CDR1 is SGDLS and CDR2 is YYNGEE. This CDR3 contains 15 residues. The DNA of the CDR3 is TGTGCCAGCAGCGTAAAACCGGGGGAGGCAGATACGCAGTATTTT. Protein: CASSVKPGEADTQYF. The variable domain in full, with the rest retrieved from reference TRBV9 and TRBJ2-3, is DSGVTQTPKHLITATGQRVTLRCSPRSGDLSVYWYQQSLDQGLQFLIQYYNGEERAKGNILERFSAQQFPDLHSELNLSSLELGDSALYFCASSVKPGEADTQYFGPGTRLTVL.

J is TRBJ2-1 and V is TRBV7-3, with 10 bases aligning to TRBD1. V gave up 5 bases and J gave up 13 bases; unmatched junction bases: 5. Looked up from germline, CDR1 is SGHTA and CDR2 is FQGTGA. This CDR3 contains 12 residues. CDR3 sequence reads: CASSVGTGEQFF. DNA for the CDR3: TGTGCCAGCAGCGTAGGGACAGGGGAACAGTTCTTC.

This chain uses TRBV9 with TRBJ1-1, with TRBD1 identical over 8 bases. V shed 4 bases and J 0 bases; nucleotides not matched to a gene: 17. This CDR3 is 19 amino acids long. Germline assignment: CDR1 SGDLS and CDR2 YYNGEE. The CDR3 DNA reads as TGTGCCAGCAGCCCCTCTATCCAGGGGGCGGGAATATTGAACACTGAAGCTTTCTTT. This encodes CASSPSIQGAGILNTEAFF.

This clone was seen only once. This chain joins TRBV18 and TRBJ2-5; D call uncertain. Germline CDR1 reads KGHSH; CDR2 reads LQKENI. Trimming took 0 bases from V and 4 from J, leaving 9 bases between them. The CDR3 extends over 14 amino acids. Here the CDR3 reads CASSPPLFRETQYF. In DNA form, the CDR3 reads TGTGCCAGCTCACCACCCCTTTTCAGAGAGACCCAGTACTTC.

The gene calls are TRBV28 and TRBJ2-1, with TRBD2 matching over 8 bases. The CDR3 totals 15 residues. V gave up 3 bases and J gave up 4 bases; unmatched junction bases: 5. Germline-derived CDR1 and CDR2 are MDHEN and SYDVKM. The CDR3 reads CASSLLLAEYNEQFF. The CDR3 coding sequence is TGTGCCAGCAGTTTGTTACTAGCGGAGTACAATGAGCAGTTCTTC.

This clone was seen once. The CDR3 DNA reads as TGCGCCAGCAGCCAAGATGGCCCGACTGCTAGCTCCTACGAGCAGTACTTC. Translation gives CASSQDGPTASSYEQYF. The rearrangement links TRBV4-3 to TRBJ2-7, with unresolved D. Germline loops: CDR1 LGHNA, CDR2 YSLEER. The V gene lost 0 bases and the J gene lost 0 bases, with 15 bases spanning the gap. This CDR3 spans 17 amino acids.

CDR3 in amino acids: CASSLIAGPEQFF. CDR3 DNA: TGTGCCAGCAGCTTAATAGCGGGCCCCGAGCAGTTCTTC. This chain connects TRBV7-2 to TRBJ2-1, with TRBD2 matching 7 bases. Per germline, CDR1 SGHTA and CDR2 FQGNSA. This CDR3 has 13 residues. The ends lost 2 bases at V and 10 bases at J; junction bases unmatched: 5.

The chain employs TRBV6-1 and TRBJ2-1, with D unclear. CDR3 size: 15 residues. Germline V CDR1 and CDR2: MNHNS, SASEGT. V was trimmed by 2 bases and J by 6 bases, leaving 14 bases between them. The CDR3 loop is CASSETPRLRNEQFF. The CDR3 region has the DNA TGTGCCAGCAGTGAAACCCCCAGGTTACGCAATGAGCAGTTCTTC.

This clone is medium-sized by share. Distinct nucleotide sequences in the sample also encode this CDR3. The chain is built from TRBV6-1 and TRBJ2-7; D perhaps matches TRBD2 (7 bases). The V end was cut by 2 bases, the J end by 1 base, with 21 bases between. The CDR3 runs to 18 residues. Germline-derived CDR1 and CDR2 are MNHNS and SASEGT. CDR3 coding DNA: TGTGCCAGCAGTGAACAATTGGGGGGCGGGGGACCTTCCTACGAGCAGTACTTC. Protein: CASSEQLGGGGPSYEQYF.

DNA for the CDR3: TGTGCCACCAGCAACCGGGACAGGGGACGTGGCTACACCTTC. As protein: CATSNRDRGRGYTF. V usage is TRBV15 and J usage is TRBJ1-2; 10 bases are a match to TRBD1. The germline CDR1 and CDR2 sequences are LNHNV and YYDKDF (reference sequence). The V gene end was trimmed by 4 bases and the J gene end by 7 bases; junction bases not matched to a gene: 6. The CDR3 runs 14 residues.

This clone has only one observation. The gene calls are TRBV4-1 and TRBJ1-6; 8 positions match TRBD1. V shed 3 bases, J shed 0 bases, and the junction held 7 bases outside the gene matches. CDR1 is MGHRA, CDR2 YSYEKL, per germline. The CDR3 has 18 amino acids. CDR3 amino acids: CASSQVRQGSSYNSPLHF. The DNA of the CDR3 is TGCGCCAGCAGCCAGGTTCGACAGGGGAGCTCCTATAATTCACCCCTCCACTTT.

This sequence joins TRBV2 and TRBJ1-1; TRBD1 aligns across 10 bases. The germline V gene encodes CDR1 SNHLY and CDR2 FYNNEI. Trimming at V came to 7 bases and at J to 8 bases, leaving 16 bases not matched to a gene. The CDR3 extends over 16 amino acids. The CDR3 nucleotides are TGTGCCAGCACCCTCCCGTCTGGGACAGGGGAGAGGGAAGCTTTCTTT. It specifies CASTLPSGTGEREAFF.

On this clone itself: Relative to the germline gene, one junction end is altered; a read error may explain this. The CDR3 DNA sequence: TGTTCCAGCAGCCCCCTGAGGGGGAGCACCGGGGAGCTGTTTTTT. It encodes CSSSPLRGSTGELFF. V usage is TRBV7-9 and J usage is TRBJ2-2; tentative D call: TRBD1 (6 bases). Germline assignment: CDR1 SEHNR and CDR2 FQNEAQ (reference sequence). This CDR3 has 15 amino acids.

In its sample, this clone was seen a few times. The J gene is TRBJ1-1, the V gene TRBV29-1; a weak D match, TRBD1 (6 bases). The germline V gene encodes CDR1 SQVTM and CDR2 ANQGSEA. CDR3 length equals 12 residues. Trimming left V 4 bases short and J 6 bases short, with 12 bases between. The CDR3: CSVVQGFAEAFF. In DNA, the CDR3 is TGCAGCGTTGTACAGGGATTCGCTGAAGCTTTCTTT.

The chain has TRBV20-1 and TRBJ2-7, with D possibly matching TRBD1 (5 bases). CDR1 and CDR2 (germline): DFQATT, SNEGSKA (reference sequence). V lost 6 bases and J 3 bases, leaving 9 bases between the germline ends. The CDR3 loop spans 11 amino acids. The CDR3 sequence is CSAVTVYEQYF. The DNA for the CDR3 is TGCAGTGCAGTGACAGTCTACGAGCAGTACTTC.

This sequence joins TRBV6-4 and TRBJ1-5; D remains unclear. V was cut by 8 bases and J by 6 bases, with 17 bases left in between. This CDR3 comprises 14 residues. The germline CDR1 and CDR2 sequences are MRHNA and SNTAGT. The CDR3 region is CASFRGEKGQPQHF. DNA of the CDR3: TGTGCCAGCTTCCGCGGGGAGAAAGGTCAGCCCCAGCATTTT.